This TCR beta chain was observed in a study of radiation and T cells in renal cell carcinoma. Method: immunoSEQ multiplex PCR; TCRdb's copy keeps in-frame clones and lacks some. The sample records around 94,000 clones, around 88% being singletons. The CDR3 is made up of 13 amino acids. V gave up 0 bases and J gave up 6 bases; unmatched junction bases: 3. Germline-derived CDR1 and CDR2 are GTSNPN and SVGIG (reference sequence). The time point is: baseline pretreatment blood. Treatment: 15 Gy SBRT to primary tumor, nephrectomy 4 weeks later. V and J are TRBV30 and TRBJ1-1, with TRBD1 identical over 8 bases. The source is a man aged 45-65 years with renal cell carcinoma. The specimen was blood, collected from a patient whose treatment included radiotherapy and nephrectomy. The CDR3 coding sequence is TGTGCCTGGAGTGTCGACAGGGGCTCTGAAGCTTTCTTT. Translated: CAWSVDRGSEAFF.